This T cell receptor (beta chain) originates from a study of neurological immune-mediated disorders (dated by TCRdb to between 2019 and 2020). Notes on the research overall: Among the roughly 35 multiple sclerosis patients, approximately 30 had relapsing-remitting MS and 3 had secondary progressive MS. Peripheral blood TCR-beta repertoires from patients with HTLV-I-associated myelopathy (HAM/TSP), patients with multiple sclerosis, and healthy controls were compared in the study using UMI-based sequencing. Alongside PBMC samples, the set of 106 TCR-beta libraries contained longitudinal samples, technical triplicates, and paired CD4+ and CD8+ T-cell subsets that had been sorted. The cohort included approximately 68 subjects: some 14 with HAM/TSP, some 35 with multiple sclerosis, and around 20 healthy controls.

Libraries from unsorted PBMCs were made from 2 million PBMCs kept in RNAlater at -80 degrees C until RNA extraction. The multiple sclerosis patients were enrolled in a US clinical protocol that evaluated disease progression with magnetic resonance imaging. Peripheral blood was subjected to Ficoll-Hypaque density gradient centrifugation to isolate PBMCs, which were then cryopreserved in liquid nitrogen. The CDR3 runs 14 amino acids, cysteine and phenylalanine included. The entry retains the CDR3 DNA only, 42 bases that are in frame from base 1. For CDR1 and CDR2, the germline V gene (reference sequence) lists DFQATT and SNEGSKA. Deletion took 5 bases off V and 0 bases off J, with a span of 13 bases between the germline ends. The sample holds many counts of this clonotype. What this receptor recognizes is not known. No clone much larger than this one lies a single base away; base qualities are absent.

General findings and caveats noted by the study authors: No association of the MS cluster with clinical or MRI features was observed, and the need for larger cohorts was stated by the authors. The highest TCR clonal expansion was observed in HAM/TSP patients, whereas the lowest was observed in MS patients, even when compared with healthy controls. Expanded clones from different subjects shared no identical CDR3 amino acid sequences, which suggests that TCR-beta repertoires were private in all groups. In a phylogenetic analysis, the repertoires of 18 out of 34 MS patients fell into a single cluster of related CDR3 sequences, pointing to a possible signature at the repertoire level.

cDNA synthesis used template-switch 5'RACE with a primer carrying a 10-nucleotide random unique molecular identifier tagging each TCR transcript. Each sequencing run produced over 170 million TCR-beta sequences covering 15-18 subjects. The RNeasy kit was used to extract total RNA. The KAPA Real-time Library Amplification kit was used to amplify TCR-beta VDJ regions with primers for the TCR constant region and the 5'RACE anchor. Sample indexes and Illumina adaptors were added in a first PCR, and a second PCR then increased library yield. After Ampure bead purification, the TCR product of roughly 650 bp was size-selected on a 2% E-gel SizeSelection system. Library quality was checked on a Bioanalyzer, concentration was measured with Qubit, and libraries were quantified with the Kapa Library Quantification kit before pooling. Libraries were sequenced paired-end 2 x 150 bp on an Illumina HiSeq 2500. To increase sequence diversity, roughly 25-31% phiX was spiked into each library pool. Per the source publication's procedure: Quality-filtered reads were processed with the UMI-based MiGEC pipeline, which removed over 85% of raw TCR sequences during error correction. VDJ genes were aligned to IMGT germline references, and each clonotype was defined by a unique CDR3 amino acid sequence together with V-J genes. Clonal expansion, Shannon diversity, and CDR3 relatedness (CalcPairwiseDistances, ClusterSamples) were evaluated with VDJtools, and phylogenetic trees were built with CLCbio workbench. A clone was classed as expanded if it had 8 or more unique UMIs, a cutoff based on coefficient-of-variation modelling across technical triplicates. TCRdb's own reprocessing of the public reads used fastp at Q25 and MiXCR and kept productive beta chains. All rows with the same CDR3 protein become a single entry with the most common DNA and genes. TCRdb's processing, not the authors' own work, is the source of the V and J calls. Within this sample are almost 85,000 distinct CDR3 sequences, with just over 2.5% of them counted one time only. The top ten constitute around 1.1% of the sample.

Input material: PBMCs. Rearrangement joined TRBV20-1 to TRBJ1-1; TRBD1 is a weak D gene call, 5 bases matching. The origin of this receptor is a woman in her twenties or thirties with multiple sclerosis. The CDR3 sequence is CSAANEGLNTEAFF. The sequenced DNA is TGCAGTGCTGCTAATGAGGGACTGAACACTGAAGCTTTCTTT.